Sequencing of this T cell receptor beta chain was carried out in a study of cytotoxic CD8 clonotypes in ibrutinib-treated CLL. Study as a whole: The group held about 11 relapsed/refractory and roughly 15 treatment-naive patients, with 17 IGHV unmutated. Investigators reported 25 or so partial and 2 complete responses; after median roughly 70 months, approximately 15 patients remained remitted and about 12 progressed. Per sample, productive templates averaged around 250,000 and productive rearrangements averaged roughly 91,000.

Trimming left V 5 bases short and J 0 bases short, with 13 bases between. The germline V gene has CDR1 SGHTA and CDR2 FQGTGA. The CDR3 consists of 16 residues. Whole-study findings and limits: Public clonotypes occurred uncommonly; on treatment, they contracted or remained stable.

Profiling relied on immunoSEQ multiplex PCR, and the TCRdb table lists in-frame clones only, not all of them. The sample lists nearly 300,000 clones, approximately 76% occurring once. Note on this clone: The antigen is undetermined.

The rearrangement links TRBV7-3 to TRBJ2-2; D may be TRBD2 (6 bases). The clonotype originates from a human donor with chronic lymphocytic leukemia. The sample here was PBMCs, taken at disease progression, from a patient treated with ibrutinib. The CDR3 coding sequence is TGTGCCAGCAGCCCCGGGCGGAGGGCGAACACCGGGGAGCTGTTTTTT. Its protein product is CASSPGRRANTGELFF.